This note documents a single T cell receptor (beta chain) sequence. Its specificity is unknown. Germline and junction disagree at one end, which may indicate a read error. The CDR3 is made up of 16 amino acids. Germline V gene sequence: CDR1 SGHNT, CDR2 YYREEE (reference sequence). This record comes from a study of glioma-infiltrating T cells. Study-level points and caveats: Non-neoplastic patients had below-expected tissue-blood divergence, while all gliomas exceeded expectation. CDR3 overlap between tissue and blood was very small.

TCR alpha and beta CDR3 regions were amplified from RNA using iRepertoire nested multiplex PCR. Tissue mRNA or PBMC total RNA, roughly 90-450 ng, went into one-step reverse transcription and amplification. TCRdb recomputed calls from the multiplex PCR reads with MiXCR, one row per CDR3 protein. This sample has about 93,000 distinct CDR3 sequences, with about 40% found just once. The sequence came from a human donor with low-grade glioma or glioblastoma, undergoing nonglioma brain surgery, or in good health (not recorded which). Sequencing was carried out using glioma tissue, nonneoplastic brain tissue, or PBMCs (not recorded which). This chain uses TRBV5-4 with TRBJ2-7, with TRBD1 matching 9 bases. In nucleotides, the CDR3 is TGTGCCAGCAGCTTGTACACAGGGGGCTACTCCTGCGAGCAGTACTTC. Encoded protein: CASSLYTGGYSCEQYF.